Given below is one T cell receptor (beta chain) in context. Its cognate antigen is unknown. immunoSEQ v3.0 was run at survey level. Assay used: immunoSEQ multiplex PCR; TCRdb lists only in-frame clones, some missing. In the table there are around 24,000 clones, approximately 95% of which are singletons. The source of the sample is a study of long-term antiretroviral therapy in people with HIV. Study-level results: Repertoire composition at all time points was dominated by clones that had expanded before ART.

This CDR3 has 17 residues. Between the trimmed V and J ends, which lost 6 bases and 2 bases, there was a span of 20 bases. From germline, CDR1 is LNHDA and CDR2 SQIVND (reference sequence). Material: unsorted PBMCs, obtained 7.6 years after starting antiretroviral therapy. This chain connects TRBV19 to TRBJ1-5, with D perhaps matching TRBD1 (5 bases). This TCR was sampled from a middle-aged woman with HIV. The CDR3 spells CASSPRGPTAGNQPQHF. The DNA of the CDR3 is TGTGCCAGTAGCCCAAGGGGCCCGACCGCTGGCAATCAGCCCCAGCATTTT.